This is a list of T cell receptor beta chains from one sample in a study of blood T cells in healthy people across ages. TCRdb ran MiXCR on the 5' RACE reads and lists one entry per CDR3 protein. The sample lists over a million distinct CDR3 sequences; approximately 39% were seen once. Specimen: blood. The receptor set was obtained from a woman aged 18-29 years in good health. Both conserved end residues are part of each CDR3. The order of the fields is clone size, D gene, V gene, J gene, CDR3 protein, CDR3 DNA. D genes are given only for firm matches. Expanded clones are given a class, and other clones once, few, many or no size at all.

clone_size: -
d_call: -
v_call: TRBV4-1
j_call: TRBJ1-4
cdr3_aa: CASSHWKGRFNEKLFF
cdr3_nt: TGCGCCAGCAGCCACTGGAAGGGACGCTTTAATGAAAAACTGTTTTTT

clone_size: -
d_call: TRBD1
v_call: TRBV4-3
j_call: TRBJ1-2
cdr3_aa: CASSQPPTGQGANYGYTF
cdr3_nt: TGCGCCAGCAGCCAACCGCCTACTGGACAGGGGGCTAACTATGGCTACACCTTC

clone_size: -
d_call: -
v_call: TRBV25-1
j_call: TRBJ1-3
cdr3_aa: CASSETGSGNTIYF
cdr3_nt: TGTGCCAGCAGTGAAACCGGCTCTGGAAACACCATATATTTT

clone_size: few
d_call: TRBD2
v_call: TRBV2
j_call: TRBJ2-3
cdr3_aa: CASSGAGGPDTQYF
cdr3_nt: TGTGCCAGCAGCGGAGCGGGGGGGCCAGATACGCAGTATTTT

clone_size: -
d_call: TRBD2
v_call: TRBV7-2
j_call: TRBJ2-7
cdr3_aa: CASSLGLLAGVDEQYF
cdr3_nt: TGTGCCAGCAGCTTAGGGCTCCTGGCGGGGGTTGATGAGCAGTACTTC

clone_size: few
d_call: TRBD1
v_call: TRBV5-1
j_call: TRBJ1-4
cdr3_aa: CASSFRGTATEKLFF
cdr3_nt: TGCGCCAGCAGCTTCCGTGGGACAGCAACTGAAAAACTGTTTTTT

clone_size: -
d_call: TRBD1
v_call: TRBV29-1
j_call: TRBJ2-3
cdr3_aa: CSVGQGVTDTQYF
cdr3_nt: TGCAGCGTCGGACAGGGAGTTACAGATACGCAGTATTTT

clone_size: many
d_call: TRBD1
v_call: TRBV29-1
j_call: TRBJ2-1
cdr3_aa: CSVTTGTGFYNEQFF
cdr3_nt: TGCAGCGTGACCACCGGGACAGGGTTTTACAATGAGCAGTTCTTC

clone_size: -
d_call: -
v_call: TRBV10-3
j_call: TRBJ1-1
cdr3_aa: CAIRPGGIRKDTEAFF
cdr3_nt: TGTGCCATCAGACCGGGGGGGATCAGAAAGGACACTGAAGCTTTCTTT

clone_size: -
d_call: -
v_call: TRBV6-5
j_call: TRBJ2-2
cdr3_aa: CASSWDNTGELFF
cdr3_nt: TGTGCCAGCAGTTGGGACAACACCGGGGAGCTGTTTTTT

clone_size: few
d_call: -
v_call: TRBV6-2/TRBV6-3
j_call: TRBJ2-1
cdr3_aa: CASSYVYNEQFF
cdr3_nt: TGTGCCAGCAGTTACGTCTACAATGAGCAGTTCTTC

clone_size: -
d_call: -
v_call: TRBV6-5
j_call: TRBJ2-3
cdr3_aa: CASSRPIFGSTDTQYF
cdr3_nt: TGTGCCAGCAGCCGGCCCATATTTGGTTCCACAGATACGCAGTATTTT

clone_size: -
d_call: -
v_call: TRBV20-1
j_call: TRBJ2-2
cdr3_aa: CSARPYIAGELFF
cdr3_nt: TGCAGTGCTAGACCTTATATTGCCGGGGAGCTGTTTTTT

clone_size: -
d_call: -
v_call: TRBV29-1
j_call: TRBJ2-5
cdr3_aa: CSVERAGRGTQYF
cdr3_nt: TGCAGCGTTGAGAGGGCGGGACGGGGGACCCAGTACTTC

clone_size: -
d_call: -
v_call: TRBV7-8
j_call: TRBJ2-1
cdr3_aa: CASGFKNEQFF
cdr3_nt: TGTGCCAGCGGGTTCAAGAATGAGCAGTTCTTC

clone_size: once
d_call: -
v_call: TRBV29-1
j_call: TRBJ2-7
cdr3_aa: CCVEEAGYEQYF
cdr3_nt: TGCTGCGTTGAAGAGGCCGGTTACGAGCAGTACTTC